Each of the 3 T cell receptor beta chains below was sequenced from the same sample in a study of blood T cells in healthy people across ages. Then a second PCR, running roughly 7 to 12 cycles, was carried out with a sample-barcoded 5' primer and a J-beta primer mix. One entry per CDR3 protein results from TCRdb running MiXCR on the 5' RACE reads. The sample lists 1.4 million or so distinct CDR3 sequences; roughly two fifths were seen once. The sample consisted of blood. The source is a woman under 30 in good health.

This chain joins TRBV7-2 and TRBJ2-5; 9 bases align to TRBD2. The DNA end lines up better with TRBJ2-7; the J call may be wrong. This CDR3 spans 16 amino acids. From germline, CDR1 is SGHTA and CDR2 FQGNSA. The CDR3 sequence: CASSLAPAGGQYEQYF. The CDR3 nucleotides read TGTGCCAGCAGCTTAGCGCCTGCGGGAGGGCAATACGAGCAGTACTTC.

This clonotype was seen at least ten times. V gene TRBV6-6 combines with J gene TRBJ2-7, with D maybe TRBD2 (5 bases). Trimming left V 0 bases short and J 0 bases short, with 6 bases between. The CDR3 loop spans 14 amino acids. Germline V CDR1 and CDR2: MNHNY, SVGAGI (reference sequence). CDR3 nucleotide sequence: TGTGCCAGCAGTTACTCCACTAGCTCCTACGAGCAGTACTTC. This gives the protein CASSYSTSSYEQYF.

The DNA of the CDR3 is TGTGCCAGCAGCCCCCTCCGGGCCCCCTATGGCTACACCTTC. Protein sequence: CASSPLRAPYGYTF. This rearrangement joins TRBV3-1 to TRBJ1-2; the D is unclear. CDR3 length: 14 amino acids. V shed 4 bases and J shed 4 bases, with 13 bases lying between them. Germline V gene data show CDR1 as LGHDT and CDR2 as YNNKEL (reference sequence).